Sequencing of this T cell receptor (beta chain) was carried out in a study of blood T cell repertoires in COVID-19. The CDR3 runs to 13 residues. Trimming pared 6 bases from V and 3 bases from J, leaving 11 bases between. Looked up from germline, CDR1 is MNHEY and CDR2 is SVGEGT. Original handling: Nucleated cell counts were estimated from reference gene primer amplification. The table came from immunoSEQ multiplex PCR; TCRdb's copy has only in-frame clones and leaves some out. The DNA was the basis for D and trimming; V, J and clone size are from that table. The sample holds about 230,000 clones, 80% to 85% seen once.

The TCR sequence derives from a man aged 35 to 55 with acute or convalescent COVID-19. The chain joins TRBV6-2 or TRBV6-3 to TRBJ1-2; D might be TRBD1 (5 bases). Sequencing was performed on peripheral blood. This CDR3 is CASSSGIYYGYTF. CDR3 DNA: TGTGCCAGCAGCTCAGGGATATACTATGGCTACACCTTC.